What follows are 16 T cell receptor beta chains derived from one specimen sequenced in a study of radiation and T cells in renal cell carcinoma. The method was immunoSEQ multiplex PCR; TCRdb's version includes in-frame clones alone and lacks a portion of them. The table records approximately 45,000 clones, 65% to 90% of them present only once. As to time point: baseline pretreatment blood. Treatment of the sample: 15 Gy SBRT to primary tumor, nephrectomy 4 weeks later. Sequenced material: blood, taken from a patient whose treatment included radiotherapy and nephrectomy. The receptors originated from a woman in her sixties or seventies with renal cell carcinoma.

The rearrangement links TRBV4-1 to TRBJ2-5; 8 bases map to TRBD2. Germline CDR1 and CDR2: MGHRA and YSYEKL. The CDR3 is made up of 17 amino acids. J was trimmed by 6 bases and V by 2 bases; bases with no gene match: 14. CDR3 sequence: CASSQKPPGGDPKTQYF. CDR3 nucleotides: TGCGCCAGCAGCCAAAAACCCCCGGGGGGGGATCCCAAGACCCAGTACTTC.

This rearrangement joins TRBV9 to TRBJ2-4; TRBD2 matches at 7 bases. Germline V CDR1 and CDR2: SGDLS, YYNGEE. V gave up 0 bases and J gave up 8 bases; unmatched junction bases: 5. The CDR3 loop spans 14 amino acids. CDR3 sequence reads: CASSVGSGQDIQYF. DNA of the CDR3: TGTGCCAGCAGCGTAGGTAGCGGGCAAGACATTCAGTACTTC.

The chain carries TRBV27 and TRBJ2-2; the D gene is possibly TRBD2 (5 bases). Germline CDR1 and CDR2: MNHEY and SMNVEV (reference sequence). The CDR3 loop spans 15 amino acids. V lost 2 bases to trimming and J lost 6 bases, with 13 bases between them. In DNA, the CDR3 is TGTGCCAGCAGTTTACGGGGTCGGTCGGCCGGGGAGCTGTTTTTT. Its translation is CASSLRGRSAGELFF.

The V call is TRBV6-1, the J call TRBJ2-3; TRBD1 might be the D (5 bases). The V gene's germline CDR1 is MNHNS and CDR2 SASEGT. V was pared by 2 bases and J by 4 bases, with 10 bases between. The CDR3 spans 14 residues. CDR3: CASSETRRADTQYF. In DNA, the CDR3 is TGTGCCAGCAGTGAAACCCGCAGGGCAGATACGCAGTATTTT.

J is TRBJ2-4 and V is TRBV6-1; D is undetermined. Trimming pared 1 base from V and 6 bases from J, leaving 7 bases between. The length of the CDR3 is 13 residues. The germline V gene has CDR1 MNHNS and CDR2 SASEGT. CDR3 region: CASSEEVVNIQYF. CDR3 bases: TGTGCCAGCAGTGAAGAGGTAGTAAACATTCAGTACTTC.

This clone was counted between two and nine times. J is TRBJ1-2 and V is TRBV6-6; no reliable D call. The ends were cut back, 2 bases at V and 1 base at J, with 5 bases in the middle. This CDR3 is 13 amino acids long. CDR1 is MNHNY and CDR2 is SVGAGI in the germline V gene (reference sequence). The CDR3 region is CASSYLGNYGYTF. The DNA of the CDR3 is TGTGCCAGCAGTTACCTGGGTAACTATGGCTACACCTTC.

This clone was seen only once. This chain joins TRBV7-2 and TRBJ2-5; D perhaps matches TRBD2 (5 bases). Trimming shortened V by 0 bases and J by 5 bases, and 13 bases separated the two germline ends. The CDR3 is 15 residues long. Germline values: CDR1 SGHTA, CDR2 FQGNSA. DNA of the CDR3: TGTGCCAGCAGCTTAGCGCTTGGGTCGGGGGAGACCCAGTACTTC. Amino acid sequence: CASSLALGSGETQYF.

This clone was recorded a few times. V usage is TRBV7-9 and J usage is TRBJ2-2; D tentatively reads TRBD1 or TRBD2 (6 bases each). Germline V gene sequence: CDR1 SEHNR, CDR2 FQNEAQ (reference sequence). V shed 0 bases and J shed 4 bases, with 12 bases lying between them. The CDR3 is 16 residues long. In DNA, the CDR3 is TGTGCCAGCAGCTTAGCGTGGGGGGCAGGCACCGGGGAGCTGTTTTTT. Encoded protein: CASSLAWGAGTGELFF.

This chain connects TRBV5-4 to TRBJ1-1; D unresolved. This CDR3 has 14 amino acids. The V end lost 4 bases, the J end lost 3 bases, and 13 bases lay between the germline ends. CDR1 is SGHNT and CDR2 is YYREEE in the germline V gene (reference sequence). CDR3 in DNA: TGTGCCAGCAGCGGCAGTTGGTCGGACACTGAAGCTTTCTTT. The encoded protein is CASSGSWSDTEAFF.

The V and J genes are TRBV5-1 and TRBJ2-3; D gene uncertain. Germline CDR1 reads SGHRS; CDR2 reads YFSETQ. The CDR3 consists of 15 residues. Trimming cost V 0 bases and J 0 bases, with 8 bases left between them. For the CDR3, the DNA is TGCGCCAGCAGCTTGGGTGGAAAGAGCACAGATACGCAGTATTTT. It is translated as CASSLGGKSTDTQYF.

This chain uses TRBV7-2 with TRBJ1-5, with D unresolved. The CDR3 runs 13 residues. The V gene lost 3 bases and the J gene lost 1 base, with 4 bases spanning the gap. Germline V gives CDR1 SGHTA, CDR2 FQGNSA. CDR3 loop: CASSLNSNQPQHF. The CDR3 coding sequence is TGTGCCAGCAGCTTGAACAGCAATCAGCCCCAGCATTTT.

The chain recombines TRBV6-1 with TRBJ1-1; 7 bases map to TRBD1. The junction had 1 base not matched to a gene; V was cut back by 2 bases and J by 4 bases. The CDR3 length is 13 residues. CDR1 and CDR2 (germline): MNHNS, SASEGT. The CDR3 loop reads CASSEQGGTEAFF. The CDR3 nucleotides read TGTGCCAGCAGTGAACAGGGGGGCACTGAAGCTTTCTTT.

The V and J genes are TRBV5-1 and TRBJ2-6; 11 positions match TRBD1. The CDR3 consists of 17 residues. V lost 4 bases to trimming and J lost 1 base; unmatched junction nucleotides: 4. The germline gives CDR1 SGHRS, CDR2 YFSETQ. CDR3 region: CASSPGQGGSGANVLTF. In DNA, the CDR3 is TGCGCCAGCAGCCCGGGACAGGGGGGATCTGGGGCCAACGTCCTGACTTTC.

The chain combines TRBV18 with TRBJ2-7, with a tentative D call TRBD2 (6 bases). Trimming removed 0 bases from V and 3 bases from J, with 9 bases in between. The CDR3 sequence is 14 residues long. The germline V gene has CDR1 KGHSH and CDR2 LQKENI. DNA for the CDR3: TGTGCCAGCTCACCACCATCGGGAGACTACGAGCAGTACTTC. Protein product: CASSPPSGDYEQYF.

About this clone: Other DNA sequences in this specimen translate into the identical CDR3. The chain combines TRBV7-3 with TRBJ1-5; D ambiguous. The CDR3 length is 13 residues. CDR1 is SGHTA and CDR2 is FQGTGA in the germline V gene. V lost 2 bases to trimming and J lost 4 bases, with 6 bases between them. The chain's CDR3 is CASSLGVNQPQHF. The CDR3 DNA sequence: TGTGCCAGCAGCTTAGGCGTTAATCAGCCCCAGCATTTT.

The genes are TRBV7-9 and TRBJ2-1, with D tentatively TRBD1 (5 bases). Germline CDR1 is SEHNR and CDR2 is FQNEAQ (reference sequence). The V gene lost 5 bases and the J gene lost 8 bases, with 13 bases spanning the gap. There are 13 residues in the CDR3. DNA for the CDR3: TGTGCCAGCAGCCCCCCTGGCAGGGATGAGCAGTTCTTC. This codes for CASSPPGRDEQFF. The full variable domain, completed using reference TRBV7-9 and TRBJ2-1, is DTGVSQNPRHKITKRGQNVTFRCDPISEHNRLYWYRQTLGQGPEFLTYFQNEAQLEKSRLLSDRFSAERPKGSFSTLEIQRTEQGDSAMYLCASSPPGRDEQFFGPGTRLTVL.